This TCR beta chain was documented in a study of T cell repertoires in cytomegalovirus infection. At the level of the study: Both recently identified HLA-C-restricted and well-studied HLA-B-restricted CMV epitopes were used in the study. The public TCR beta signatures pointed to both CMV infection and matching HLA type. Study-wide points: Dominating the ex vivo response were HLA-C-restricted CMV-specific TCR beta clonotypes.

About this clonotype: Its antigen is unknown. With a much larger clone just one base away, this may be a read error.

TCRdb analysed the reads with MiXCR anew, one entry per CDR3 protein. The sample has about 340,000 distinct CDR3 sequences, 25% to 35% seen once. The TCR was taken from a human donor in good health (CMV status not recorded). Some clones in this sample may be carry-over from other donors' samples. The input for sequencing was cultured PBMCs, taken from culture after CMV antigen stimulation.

CDR3: CASSRQGEGSYTF. The CDR3 DNA reads TGTGCCAGCAGCCGACAGGGGGAAGGCAGCTACACCTTC. The V and J genes are TRBV7-2 and TRBJ1-2, with 9 bases lining up with TRBD1. V lost 5 bases, J lost 9 bases, and 7 bases stayed unmatched. From germline, CDR1 is SGHTA and CDR2 FQGNSA. The CDR3 spans 13 residues.